The TCR beta chain described here comes from a study of graft-versus-host responses after intestinal transplantation. Study results and caveats: Across patients carrying graft-donor T cell macrochimerism, allografts held high graft-versus-host to host-versus-graft clonal ratios.

To note about this clone: Its antigen is unknown.

TCRdb's copy holds only in-frame clones and misses some; the assay was immunoSEQ multiplex PCR. The table shows fewer than 95,000 clones, with over 80% occurring only once. In germline, CDR1 is LNHDA, CDR2 SQIVND (reference sequence). V lost 3 bases, J lost 3 bases, and 8 bases lay in between. The CDR3 contains 13 residues. Source: unstimulated CD8+ T cells sorted from spleen or lymph node cells, taken before intestinal transplant. The sequence was obtained from a human donor who received an intestinal transplant. The chain has TRBV19 and TRBJ1-1, with D tentatively TRBD1 (5 bases). The CDR3 region is CASSISGDTEAFF. The DNA for the CDR3 is TGTGCCAGTAGTATTTCGGGGGACACTGAAGCTTTCTTT.